Each of the 22 T cell receptor beta chains below was sequenced from the same sample in a study of blood T cell repertoires in COVID-19. Libraries were prepared by immunoSEQ multiplex PCR; TCRdb keeps only in-frame clonotypes and omits some of them. In the table there are 100,000 to 150,000 clones, 90% of which are singletons. Specimen: peripheral blood. These TCRs come from a woman aged 55 to 70 with COVID-19, enrolled during active disease.

V and J are TRBV19 and TRBJ2-7; 11 bases fit TRBD2. V shed 5 bases, J shed 1 base, and the junction held 7 bases outside the gene matches. Germline CDR1 and CDR2: LNHDA and SQIVND (reference sequence). The CDR3 totals 16 residues. In DNA, the CDR3 is TGTGCCAGTAGTGTCACTAGCGGGGGCCGTTCCTACGAGCAGTACTTC. Translation: CASSVTSGGRSYEQYF.

This clone was recorded once. This rearrangement joins TRBV10-1 to TRBJ2-6; D perhaps matches TRBD1 (6 bases). The CDR3 spans 15 residues. From germline, CDR1 is WNHNN and CDR2 SYGVQD (reference sequence). Trimming took 5 bases from V and 4 from J, leaving 12 bases between them. CDR3 nucleotide sequence: TGCGCCAGCAGTCAACAGGGCTCGGGGGCCAACGTCCTGACTTTC. As protein: CASSQQGSGANVLTF.

The chain has TRBV7-2 and TRBJ2-3; D unclear. The CDR3 is 14 amino acids. V lost 5 bases and J lost 2, with 11 bases in between. Germline-derived CDR1 and CDR2 are SGHTA and FQGNSA. As DNA, the CDR3 is TGTGCCAGCAGCCCCGTGGCCAACACAGATACGCAGTATTTT. Translating it yields CASSPVANTDTQYF.

The chain links TRBV4-3 to TRBJ1-5; no clear D gene. The V and J ends lost 4 bases and 5 bases respectively, with 9 bases between them. The CDR3 is made up of 13 amino acids. CDR1 is LGHNA and CDR2 is YSLEER in the germline V gene. The CDR3 DNA follows: TGCGCCAGCAGCCCTTCTTATGATCAGCCCCAGCATTTT. Translating gives CASSPSYDQPQHF.

The chain employs TRBV7-2 and TRBJ2-1, with 7 bases lining up with TRBD2. CDR3 length: 15 amino acids. Germline assignment: CDR1 SGHTA and CDR2 FQGNSA. The ends lost 1 base at V and 4 bases at J; junction bases unmatched: 4. CDR3 in DNA: TGTGCCAGCAGCTTAGAGTCTAGCGGATACAATGAGCAGTTCTTC. Residues: CASSLESSGYNEQFF.

J is TRBJ2-5 and V is TRBV9; TRBD1 agrees at 7 bases. CDR3 length equals 14 residues. Germline CDR1 is SGDLS and CDR2 is YYNGEE. Germline trimming cut 3 bases from V and 5 bases from J; bases unmatched to any gene: 7. CDR3 bases: TGTGCCAGCAGCGCCACACAGGGGTTGGAGACCCAGTACTTC. Its translation: CASSATQGLETQYF.

The chain has TRBV3-1 (or the pseudogene TRBV3-2) and TRBJ1-1; D is undetermined. V was clipped by 1 base and J by 1 base, with 7 bases between them. CDR3 length: 14 amino acids. Per the germline V gene, CDR1 is LGHDT and CDR2 is YNNKEL (reference sequence). CDR3 sequence: CASSQVGTNTEAFF. The CDR3 region has the DNA TGTGCCAGCAGCCAAGTGGGCACGAACACTGAAGCTTTCTTT.

This chain joins TRBV10-1 and TRBJ1-3; 7 nucleotides align to TRBD1. V was pared by 6 bases and J by 0 bases, with 8 bases of the junction left unmatched. CDR1 is WNHNN and CDR2 is SYGVQD in the germline V gene (reference sequence). The CDR3 loop spans 16 amino acids. The chain's CDR3 is CASRHPQGNSGNTIYF. In DNA, the CDR3 is TGCGCCAGCAGACATCCACAGGGGAACTCTGGAAACACCATATATTTT.

The CDR3 protein is CASSGTGLYGYTF. For the CDR3, the DNA is TGTGCCAGCAGCGGGACAGGGCTTTATGGCTACACCTTC. V is TRBV9 and J is TRBJ1-2; 8 nucleotides match TRBD1. Germline V gives CDR1 SGDLS, CDR2 YYNGEE. V was pared by 3 bases and J by 5 bases, with 3 bases of the junction left unmatched. This CDR3 region has 13 residues.

The count of this clone is one. The chain links TRBV15 to TRBJ2-1; D ambiguous. Germline-derived CDR1 and CDR2 are LNHNV and YYDKDF (reference sequence). CDR3 length: 12 residues. The ends were cut back, 4 bases at V and 8 bases at J, with 9 bases in the middle. CDR3 DNA sequence: TGTGCCACCAGCAAGCCGATGGATGAGCAGTTCTTC. It yields the protein CATSKPMDEQFF.

The gene calls are TRBV7-9 and TRBJ2-6; tentative D call: TRBD1 (5 bases). The V end lost 1 base, the J end lost 3 bases, and 7 bases lay between the germline ends. This CDR3 is 15 amino acids long. Germline V gene lookup returns CDR1 SEHNR and CDR2 FQNEAQ (reference sequence). CDR3 region: CASSLVRGGANVLTF. CDR3 DNA sequence: TGTGCCAGCAGCTTAGTAAGGGGTGGGGCCAACGTCCTGACTTTC.

This clone was picked up one time. This chain links TRBV5-4 with TRBJ2-7, with D hard to call. The V end lost 0 bases, the J end lost 2 bases, and 3 bases lay between the germline ends. The length of the CDR3 is 12 residues. Germline V gene lookup returns CDR1 SGHNT and CDR2 YYREEE (reference sequence). CDR3 nucleotides: TGTGCCAGCAGCTTGGACACCTACGAGCAGTACTTC. This codes for CASSLDTYEQYF.

The J gene is TRBJ2-2, the V gene TRBV6-5; TRBD1 matches 11 bases. J gave up 4 bases and V 6 bases, and 4 bases lay outside the gene matches. The CDR3 extends over 15 amino acids. Germline V CDR1 and CDR2: MNHEY, SVGAGI. CDR3 residues: CASRDRGPGTGELFF. The CDR3 bases are TGTGCCAGCAGGGACAGGGGGCCGGGCACCGGGGAGCTGTTTTTT.

The chain is built from TRBV6-5 and TRBJ1-5, with 7 bases identical to TRBD1. The CDR3 extends over 15 amino acids. V gave up 6 bases and J gave up 3 bases; unmatched junction bases: 8. Germline-derived CDR1 and CDR2 are MNHEY and SVGAGI. The CDR3: CASRQHGQVNQPQHF. As DNA, the CDR3 is TGTGCCAGCAGACAACACGGACAGGTCAATCAGCCCCAGCATTTT.

This chain links TRBV9 with TRBJ1-1; unclear D gene. Germline V CDR1 and CDR2: SGDLS, YYNGEE. The CDR3 totals 13 residues. The V end lost 3 bases, the J end lost 6 bases, and 12 bases lay between the germline ends. The chain's CDR3 is CASSAPGLSEAFF. CDR3 bases: TGTGCCAGCAGCGCCCCAGGATTGTCTGAAGCTTTCTTT.

A single count supports this clone. This chain uses TRBV18 with TRBJ2-3; 12 bases line up with TRBD2. V shed 1 base and J 2 bases; nucleotides not matched to a gene: 7. The V gene's germline CDR1 is KGHSH and CDR2 LQKENI. The CDR3 has 18 amino acids. The CDR3 DNA is TGTGCCAGCTCACCACTCCCGACTAGCGGGGGATACACAGATACGCAGTATTTT. Its protein is CASSPLPTSGGYTDTQYF.

The chain is built from TRBV7-9 and TRBJ2-3; D is unclear. CDR3 length: 14 residues. The germline V gene has CDR1 SEHNR and CDR2 FQNEAQ (reference sequence). V lost 3 bases, J lost 2 bases, and 9 bases lay in between. The CDR3: CASSFLATTDTQYF. As DNA, the CDR3 is TGTGCCAGCAGCTTTCTGGCAACCACAGATACGCAGTATTTT.

The CDR3 DNA reads TGTGCCAGCAGTGATACAGGGGGCCGGGGAGAGACCCAGTACTTC. Its protein product is CASSDTGGRGETQYF. V is TRBV7-2 and J is TRBJ2-5; TRBD1 agrees at 9 bases. CDR1 is SGHTA, CDR2 FQGNSA, per germline. Trimming removed 6 bases from V and 4 bases from J; junction bases left unmatched: 9. The CDR3 loop spans 15 amino acids.

The chain employs TRBV7-2 and TRBJ2-3; TRBD1 matches 11 bases. This CDR3 spans 16 amino acids. The germline CDR1 and CDR2 sequences are SGHTA and FQGNSA. Losses at the gene ends were 4 bases for V and 4 bases for J; bases not matched to a gene: 7. This CDR3 is CASSSGGTGGADTQYF. The CDR3 DNA follows: TGTGCCAGCAGCTCAGGAGGGACAGGGGGTGCAGATACGCAGTATTTT.

The chain combines TRBV6-5 with TRBJ1-1, with D perhaps TRBD1 (5 bases). Trimming removed 4 bases at V and 0 bases at J, with 15 bases between. The germline V gene encodes CDR1 MNHEY and CDR2 SVGAGI. The CDR3 extends over 16 amino acids. The CDR3 bases are TGTGCCAGCAGTTGGGGATCCCCAGGGTTGAACACTGAAGCTTTCTTT. It codes for CASSWGSPGLNTEAFF.

The chain recombines TRBV12-3 or TRBV12-4 with TRBJ1-2, with D unresolved. V was clipped by 5 bases and J by 4 bases, with 11 bases between them. This CDR3 has 13 amino acids. As DNA, the CDR3 is TGTGCCAGCAGTACCGACTTACTCTATGGCTACACCTTC. Translated: CASSTDLLYGYTF.

The chain employs TRBV2 and TRBJ2-3; 7 positions match TRBD1. The V gene end was trimmed by 6 bases and the J gene end by 0 bases; junction bases not matched to a gene: 9. From germline, CDR1 is SNHLY and CDR2 FYNNEI. This CDR3 spans 16 amino acids. Written as DNA, the CDR3 is TGTGCCAGCAGACGGTCGACAGGGCCGAGCACAGATACGCAGTATTTT. It translates to CASRRSTGPSTDTQYF.